This TCR beta chain was captured in a study of shared clonotypes between healthy human individuals. Broader study findings: In general, naive subsets displayed greater estimated richness than memory subsets did.

Within Nashville, Tennessee resided all donors, each a Caucasian adult. The assay was run at deep level. Genomic DNA from each subset was divided evenly over several immunoSEQ plates. Assay: immunoSEQ multiplex PCR; the TCRdb copy retains only in-frame clones and omits some. The sample includes around 2.5 million clones, over 85% seen only once; the top ten take more than 0.35%. A single count supports this clone. Its antigen is not identified. This CDR3 has 15 residues. Germline assignment: CDR1 SGHAT and CDR2 FQNNGV. Trimming took off 1 base at V and 4 bases at J, with 11 bases between the two ends. The V and J genes are TRBV11-2 and TRBJ1-5; D is unresolved. This receptor was identified in a man aged 18-30 years in good health. Some clones in this sample may be carry-over from other donors' samples. Sequenced input: naive CD4+ T cells from PBMCs. Subset here: CD45RA+ positively selected. CDR3 bases: TGTGCCAGCAGCTTAGGGTCCTCAAGAAATCAGCCCCAGCATTTT. Its translation is CASSLGSSRNQPQHF. The full variable domain, rest sourced from reference TRBV11-2 and TRBJ1-5, is EAGVAQSPRYKIIEKRQSVAFWCNPISGHATLYWYQQILGQGPKLLIQFQNNGVVDDSQLPKDRFSAERLKGVDSTLKIQPAKLEDSAVYLCASSLGSSRNQPQHFGDGTRLSIL.